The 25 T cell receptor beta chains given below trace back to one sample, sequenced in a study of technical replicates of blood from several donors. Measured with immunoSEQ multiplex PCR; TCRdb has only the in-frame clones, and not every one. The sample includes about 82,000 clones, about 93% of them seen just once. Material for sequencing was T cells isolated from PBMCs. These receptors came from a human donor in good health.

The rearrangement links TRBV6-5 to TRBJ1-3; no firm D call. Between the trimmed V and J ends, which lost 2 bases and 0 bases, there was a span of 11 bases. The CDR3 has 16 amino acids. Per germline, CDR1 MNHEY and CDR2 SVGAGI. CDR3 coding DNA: TGTGCCAGCAGTTACGTAAAGCCGTACTCTGGAAACACCATATATTTT. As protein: CASSYVKPYSGNTIYF.

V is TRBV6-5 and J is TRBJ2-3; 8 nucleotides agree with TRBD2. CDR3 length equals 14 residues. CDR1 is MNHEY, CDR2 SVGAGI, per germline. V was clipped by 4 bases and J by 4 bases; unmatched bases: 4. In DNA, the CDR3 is TGTGCCAGCAGTTTAGCGGGGTTTTCAGATACGCAGTATTTT. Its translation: CASSLAGFSDTQYF.

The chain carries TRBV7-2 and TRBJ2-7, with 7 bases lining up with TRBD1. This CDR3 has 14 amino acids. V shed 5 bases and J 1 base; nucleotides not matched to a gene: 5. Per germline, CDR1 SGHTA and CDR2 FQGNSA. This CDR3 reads CASSAMGQSYEQYF. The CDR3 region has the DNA TGTGCCAGCAGCGCGATGGGACAGTCCTACGAGCAGTACTTC.

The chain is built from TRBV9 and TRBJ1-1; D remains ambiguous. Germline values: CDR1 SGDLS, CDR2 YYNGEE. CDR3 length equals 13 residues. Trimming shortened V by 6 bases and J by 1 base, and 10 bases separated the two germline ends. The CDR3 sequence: CASTAGRNTEAFF. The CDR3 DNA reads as TGTGCCAGCACCGCGGGGAGGAACACTGAAGCTTTCTTT.

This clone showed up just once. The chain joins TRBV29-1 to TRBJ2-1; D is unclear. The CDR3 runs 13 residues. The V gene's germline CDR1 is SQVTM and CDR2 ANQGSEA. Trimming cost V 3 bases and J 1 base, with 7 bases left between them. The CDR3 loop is CSVDDLSYNEQFF. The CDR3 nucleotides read TGCAGCGTTGATGACTTATCCTACAATGAGCAGTTCTTC.

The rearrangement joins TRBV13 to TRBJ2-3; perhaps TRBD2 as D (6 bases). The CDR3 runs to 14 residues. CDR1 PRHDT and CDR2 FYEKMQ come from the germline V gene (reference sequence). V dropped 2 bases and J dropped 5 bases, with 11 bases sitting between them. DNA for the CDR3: TGTGCCAGCAGCTTAATCCCGGGGGAAGATACGCAGTATTTT. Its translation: CASSLIPGEDTQYF.

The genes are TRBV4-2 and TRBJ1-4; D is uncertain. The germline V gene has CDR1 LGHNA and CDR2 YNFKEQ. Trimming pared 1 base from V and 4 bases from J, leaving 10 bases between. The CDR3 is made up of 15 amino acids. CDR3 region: CASSQGSGRNEKLFF. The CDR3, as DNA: TGTGCCAGCAGCCAAGGGTCTGGCCGTAATGAAAAACTGTTTTTT.

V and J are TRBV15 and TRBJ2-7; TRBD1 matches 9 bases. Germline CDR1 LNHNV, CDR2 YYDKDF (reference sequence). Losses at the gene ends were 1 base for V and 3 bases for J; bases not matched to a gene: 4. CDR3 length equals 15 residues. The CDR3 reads CATSRGQGVDYEQYF. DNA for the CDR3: TGTGCCACCAGCAGAGGACAGGGGGTAGACTACGAGCAGTACTTC. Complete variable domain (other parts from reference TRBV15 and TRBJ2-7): DAMVIQNPRYQVTQFGKPVTLSCSQTLNHNVMYWYQQKSSQAPKLLFHYYDKDFNNEADTPDNFQSRRPNTSFCFLDIRSPGLGDTAMYLCATSRGQGVDYEQYFGPGTRLTVT.

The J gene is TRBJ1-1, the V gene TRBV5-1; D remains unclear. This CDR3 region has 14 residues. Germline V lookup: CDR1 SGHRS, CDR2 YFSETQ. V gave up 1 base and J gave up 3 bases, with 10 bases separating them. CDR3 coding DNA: TGCGCCAGCAGCTTGTGGAGGAGGGACACTGAAGCTTTCTTT. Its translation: CASSLWRRDTEAFF.

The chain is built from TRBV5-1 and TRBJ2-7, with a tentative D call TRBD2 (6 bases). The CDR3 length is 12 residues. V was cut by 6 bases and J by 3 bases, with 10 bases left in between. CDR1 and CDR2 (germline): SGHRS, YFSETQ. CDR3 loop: CASNGGDYEQYF. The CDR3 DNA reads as TGCGCCAGCAATGGCGGGGACTACGAGCAGTACTTC.

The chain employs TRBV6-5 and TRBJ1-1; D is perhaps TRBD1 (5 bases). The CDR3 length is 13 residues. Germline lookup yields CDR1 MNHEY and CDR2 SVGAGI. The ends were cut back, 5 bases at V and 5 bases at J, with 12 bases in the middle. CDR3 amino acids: CASSRGGGTEAFF. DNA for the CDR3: TGTGCCAGCAGTCGTGGCGGGGGGACTGAAGCTTTCTTT.

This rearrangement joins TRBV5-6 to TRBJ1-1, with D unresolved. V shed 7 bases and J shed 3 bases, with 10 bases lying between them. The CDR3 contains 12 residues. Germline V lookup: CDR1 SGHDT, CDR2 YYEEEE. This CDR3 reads CASRGRYTEAFF. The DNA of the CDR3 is TGTGCCAGCCGAGGCAGATACACTGAAGCTTTCTTT. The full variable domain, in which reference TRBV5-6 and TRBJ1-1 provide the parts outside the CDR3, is DAGVTQSPTHLIKTRGQQVTLRCSPKSGHDTVSWYQQALGQGPQFIFQYYEEEERQRGNFPDRFSGHQFPNYSSELNVNALLLGDSALYLCASRGRYTEAFFGQGTRLTVV.

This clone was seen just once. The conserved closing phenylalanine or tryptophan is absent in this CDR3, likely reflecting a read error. The CDR3 loop reads CASILTGGKSEKLFL. The DNA for the CDR3 is TGTGCCAGCATCTTAACAGGGGGGAAGAGTGAAAAACTGTTTCTT. V and J are TRBV7-9 and TRBJ1-4; 8 bases agree with TRBD1. CDR1 is SEHNR and CDR2 is FQNEAQ in the germline V gene (reference sequence). This CDR3 is 15 amino acids long.

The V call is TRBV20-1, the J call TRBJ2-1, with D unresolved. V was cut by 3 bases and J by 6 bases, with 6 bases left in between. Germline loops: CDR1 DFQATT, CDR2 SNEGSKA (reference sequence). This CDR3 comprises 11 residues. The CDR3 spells CSASGSNEQFF. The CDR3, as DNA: TGCAGTGCTAGTGGCAGCAATGAGCAGTTCTTC.

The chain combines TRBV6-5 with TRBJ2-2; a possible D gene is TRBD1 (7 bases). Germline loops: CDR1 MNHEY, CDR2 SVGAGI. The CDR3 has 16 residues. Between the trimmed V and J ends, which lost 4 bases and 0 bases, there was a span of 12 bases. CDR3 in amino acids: CASSSAGQSNTGELFF. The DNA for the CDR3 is TGTGCCAGCAGTTCTGCGGGACAGTCGAACACCGGGGAGCTGTTTTTT.

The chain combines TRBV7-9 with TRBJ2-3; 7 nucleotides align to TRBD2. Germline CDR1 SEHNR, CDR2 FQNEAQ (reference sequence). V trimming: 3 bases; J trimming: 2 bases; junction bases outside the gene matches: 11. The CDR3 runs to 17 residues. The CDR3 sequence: CASSLDREREVTDTQYF. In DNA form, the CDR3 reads TGTGCCAGCAGCTTGGATCGCGAGCGGGAAGTCACAGATACGCAGTATTTT.

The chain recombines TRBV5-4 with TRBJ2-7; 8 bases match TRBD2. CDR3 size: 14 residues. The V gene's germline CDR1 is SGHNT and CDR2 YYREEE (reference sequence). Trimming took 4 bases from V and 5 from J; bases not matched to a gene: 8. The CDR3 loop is CASSTGPAGDEQYF. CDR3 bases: TGTGCCAGCAGCACGGGACCAGCGGGAGACGAGCAGTACTTC.

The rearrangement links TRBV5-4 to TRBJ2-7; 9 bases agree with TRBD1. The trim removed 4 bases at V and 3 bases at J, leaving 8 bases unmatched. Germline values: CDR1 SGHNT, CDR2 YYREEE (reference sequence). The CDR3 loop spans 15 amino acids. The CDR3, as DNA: TGTGCCAGCAGCGGCGACGGGACAGGGTTCTACGAGCAGTACTTC. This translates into CASSGDGTGFYEQYF.

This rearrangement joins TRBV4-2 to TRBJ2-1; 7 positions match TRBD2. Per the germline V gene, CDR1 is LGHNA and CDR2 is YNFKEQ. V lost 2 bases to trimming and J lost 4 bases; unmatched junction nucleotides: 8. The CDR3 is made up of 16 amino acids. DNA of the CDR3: TGTGCCAGCAGCCAATTTCTAGCGGCCCTATACAATGAGCAGTTCTTC. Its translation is CASSQFLAALYNEQFF.

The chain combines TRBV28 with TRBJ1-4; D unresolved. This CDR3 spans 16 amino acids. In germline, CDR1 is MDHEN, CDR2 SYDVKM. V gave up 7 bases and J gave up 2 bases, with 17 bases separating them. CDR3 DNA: TGTGCCAGCACGGTCGACACTGGTTTGACTAATGAAAAACTGTTTTTT. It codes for CASTVDTGLTNEKLFF.

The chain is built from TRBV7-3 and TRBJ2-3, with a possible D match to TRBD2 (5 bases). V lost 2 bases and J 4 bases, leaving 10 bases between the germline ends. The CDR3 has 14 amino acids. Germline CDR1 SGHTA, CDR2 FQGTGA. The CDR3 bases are TGTGCCAGCAGCTTAGCCGGCGGGTCAGATACGCAGTATTTT. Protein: CASSLAGGSDTQYF.

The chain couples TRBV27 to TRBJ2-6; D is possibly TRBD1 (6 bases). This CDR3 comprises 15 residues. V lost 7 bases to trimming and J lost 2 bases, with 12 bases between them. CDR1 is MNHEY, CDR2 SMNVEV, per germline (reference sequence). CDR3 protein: CASKTYRAGANVLTF. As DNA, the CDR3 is TGTGCCAGCAAAACCTACAGGGCTGGGGCCAACGTCCTGACTTTC.

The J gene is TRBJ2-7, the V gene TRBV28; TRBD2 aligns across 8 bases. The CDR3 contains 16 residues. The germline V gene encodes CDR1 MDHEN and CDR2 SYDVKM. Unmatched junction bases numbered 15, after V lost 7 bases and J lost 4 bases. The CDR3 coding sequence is TGTGCCAGCATCCGGGAGGGAGGGAGGGCAATTTACGAGCAGTACTTC. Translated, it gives CASIREGGRAIYEQYF.

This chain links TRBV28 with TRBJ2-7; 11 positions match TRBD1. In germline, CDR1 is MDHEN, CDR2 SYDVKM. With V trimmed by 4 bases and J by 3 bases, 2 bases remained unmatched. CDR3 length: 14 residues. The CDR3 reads CASSWDRGVYEQYF. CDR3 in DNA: TGTGCCAGCAGTTGGGACAGGGGGGTCTACGAGCAGTACTTC.

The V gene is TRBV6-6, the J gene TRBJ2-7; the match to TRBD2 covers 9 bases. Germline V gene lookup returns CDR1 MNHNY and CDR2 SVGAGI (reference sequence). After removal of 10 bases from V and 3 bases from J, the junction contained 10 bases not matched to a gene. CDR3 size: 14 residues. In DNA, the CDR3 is TGTGCCATGGGATTTAGCGGGAGATGCTACGAGCAGTACTTC. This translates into CAMGFSGRCYEQYF.